This is a list of T cell receptor beta chains from one sample in a study of T cells after yellow fever vaccination. TCRdb independently ran MiXCR on the 5' RACE reads; one entry per CDR3 protein. The table has hundreds of thousands of distinct CDR3 sequences, 9% to 15% seen once; the top ten hold approximately 15%. Here the sequenced sample was PBMCs, taken on the day of the yellow fever booster vaccination. The receptors come from a man aged 30-40 years who received the YFV17D yellow fever vaccine. The CDR3 runs from the conserved cysteine through the conserved F or W. A D gene is named only where the DNA matches it firmly. Rows may omit the clone size; those that give it use once, few, many or a size class.

size	D	V	J	CDR3	DNA
-	-	TRBV10-2	TRBJ2-7	CASSELEGPRAEQYF	TGCGCCAGCAGTGAGTTGGAGGGCCCTCGTGCCGAGCAGTACTTC
few	-	TRBV18	TRBJ1-4	CASSPATGEEKLFF	TGTGCCAGCTCACCCGCTACCGGGGAAGAAAAACTGTTTTTT
-	-	TRBV28	TRBJ2-7	CASTSTWGNEQYF	TGTGCCAGCACTTCCACTTGGGGGAACGAGCAGTACTTC
few	TRBD2	TRBV6-2/TRBV6-3	TRBJ2-7	CASSPPPPRGRAYEQYF	TGTGCCAGCAGTCCACCGCCCCCACGAGGGAGGGCCTACGAGCAGTACTTC
-	TRBD1	TRBV6-5	TRBJ2-3	CASSYTRDSTSTDTQYF	TGTGCCAGCAGTTACACCCGGGACAGCACTAGCACAGATACGCAGTATTTT
few	TRBD1	TRBV6-6	TRBJ2-7	CASRDSGGYEQYF	TGTGCCAGCAGGGACTCAGGGGGCTACGAGCAGTACTTC
few	-	TRBV21-1	TRBJ1-5	CARKSVGRNQPQHF	TGTGCCAGAAAAAGTGTCGGACGCAATCAGCCCCAGCATTTT
many	TRBD1	TRBV7-8	TRBJ1-1	CASSFDRDFSEAFF	TGTGCCAGCAGCTTTGACAGGGATTTTTCTGAAGCTTTCTTT
-	TRBD2	TRBV11-2	TRBJ2-3	CASSVTAGEDTQYF	TGTGCCAGCTCTGTTACGGCGGGAGAGGATACGCAGTATTTT
-	TRBD2	TRBV6-5	TRBJ2-1	CASSYSLAGDYNEQFF	TGTGCCAGCAGTTACTCCCTAGCGGGAGATTACAATGAGCAGTTCTTC
few	-	TRBV10-3	TRBJ2-1	CATQGGDEQFF	TGTGCCACCCAAGGGGGGGATGAGCAGTTCTTC
-	-	TRBV15	TRBJ2-1	CATGRDTYNEQFF	TGTGCCACCGGCAGAGACACATACAATGAGCAGTTCTTC
-	-	TRBV7-9	TRBJ2-7	CASSREGSDF	TGTGCCAGCAGTAGAGAGGGTTCCGACTTC
few	-	TRBV4-3	TRBJ2-7	CASSQEPGNEQYF	TGCGCCAGCAGCCAAGAGCCGGGGAACGAGCAGTACTTC
many	-	TRBV7-2	TRBJ2-6	CASSLGQHSGANVLTF	TGTGCCAGCAGCTTAGGACAGCACTCTGGGGCCAACGTCCTGACTTTC
-	-	TRBV2	TRBJ1-5	CASSGNGYPPQHF	TGTGCCAGCAGTGGAAATGGCTACCCGCCCCAGCATTTT
-	TRBD2	TRBV20-1	TRBJ2-3	CSARDPMWLAGSTDTQYF	TGCAGTGCTAGAGATCCAATGTGGCTAGCGGGTAGCACAGATACGCAGTATTTT
-	-	TRBV7-2	TRBJ2-7	CASSLGRDSRVYEQYF	TGTGCCAGCAGCTTAGGCCGGGACTCCCGCGTCTACGAGCAGTACTTC
-	TRBD1	TRBV6-1	TRBJ2-1	CASSETGVHNEQFF	TGTGCCAGCAGTGAGACAGGGGTCCACAATGAGCAGTTCTTC
few	-	TRBV7-9	TRBJ1-2	CASTGEGQSYTF	TGTGCCAGCACCGGAGAGGGTCAGAGCTACACCTTC
few	TRBD2	TRBV7-2	TRBJ2-1	CASSLVGSGRGEQFF	TGTGCCAGCAGCTTAGTAGGTAGCGGGAGGGGTGAGCAGTTCTTC
-	-	TRBV27	TRBJ1-4	CASSPTGGYNEKLFF	TGTGCCAGCAGCCCCACGGGGGGATATAATGAAAAACTGTTTTTT
many	-	TRBV15	TRBJ2-3	CATSRGLSLTDTQYF	TGTGCCACCAGCAGGGGACTCTCATTAACAGATACGCAGTATTTT
-	-	TRBV6-6	TRBJ2-5	CASIPDSEETQYF	TGTGCCAGCATCCCGGACAGCGAAGAGACCCAGTACTTC
-	TRBD2	TRBV12-3/TRBV12-4	TRBJ2-7	CASSLSGANYEQYF	TGTGCCAGCAGTTTAAGCGGGGCAAACTACGAGCAGTACTTC
-	-	TRBV4-3	TRBJ2-1	CASSQDTGSDNEQFF	TGCGCCAGCAGCCAAGATACTGGCTCTGACAATGAGCAGTTCTTC
few	-	TRBV5-1	TRBJ2-1	CASSPGPPNEQFF	TGCGCCAGCAGCCCGGGACCTCCCAATGAGCAGTTCTTC
-	-	TRBV27	TRBJ2-1	CASNPIGTPYNEQFF	TGTGCCAGCAACCCAATCGGGACACCATACAATGAGCAGTTCTTC
few	-	TRBV10-3	TRBJ2-1	CAISGQSSSNEQFF	TGTGCCATCAGTGGTCAATCTAGTAGCAATGAGCAGTTCTTC
few	-	TRBV20-1	TRBJ2-1	CSICGIDNEQFF	TGCAGTATCTGCGGGATTGACAATGAGCAGTTCTTC
few	-	TRBV6-5	TRBJ2-7	CASSYSEPGPTWSYEQYF	TGTGCCAGCAGTTACTCGGAACCGGGACCCACGTGGAGCTACGAGCAGTACTTC
few	-	TRBV7-9	TRBJ2-1	CASSLVFWDNEQFF	TGTGCCAGCAGCTTAGTTTTCTGGGACAATGAGCAGTTCTTC
few	TRBD2	TRBV19	TRBJ2-1	CASSIGHTSGRGPEQFF	TGTGCCAGTAGTATCGGACACACTAGCGGGAGGGGTCCTGAGCAGTTCTTC
-	-	TRBV20-1	TRBJ2-7	CSAPSGTVRAGEQYF	TGCAGTGCCCCCTCGGGGACTGTTCGGGCGGGTGAGCAGTACTTC
-	-	TRBV7-9	TRBJ2-3	CASSFLDRGHTQYF	TGTGCCAGCAGCTTCCTAGACCGTGGCCATACGCAGTATTTT
-	TRBD2	TRBV3-1	TRBJ2-2	CASSHVYGTSGTNTGELFF	TGTGCCAGCAGCCACGTTTACGGGACTAGCGGGACCAACACCGGGGAGCTGTTTTTT
-	-	TRBV9	TRBJ2-1	CASSVASRGTYYNEQFF	TGTGCCAGCAGCGTAGCGTCTCGGGGAACCTACTACAATGAGCAGTTCTTC
many	-	TRBV6-5	TRBJ2-2	CASEGSNTGELFF	TGTGCCAGCGAGGGGTCGAACACCGGGGAGCTGTTTTTT
many	-	TRBV29-1	TRBJ1-1	CSVEGVSGTEAFF	TGCAGCGTTGAGGGGGTTTCGGGGACTGAAGCTTTCTTT
-	TRBD2	TRBV6-1	TRBJ2-7	CASSKTSGSDEQYF	TGTGCCAGCAGTAAGACTAGCGGGAGCGACGAGCAGTACTTC
-	-	TRBV6-5	TRBJ2-3	CASSYYPRGGGGTDTQYF	TGTGCCAGCAGTTACTACCCTAGGGGAGGGGGCGGCACAGATACGCAGTATTTT
few	TRBD2	TRBV4-3	TRBJ2-2	CASSPHTGGAGELFF	TGCGCCAGCAGCCCCCATACGGGGGGGGCCGGGGAGCTGTTTTTT
-	-	TRBV9	TRBJ2-3	CASTLTGQNQIDTQYF	TGTGCCAGCACCCTTACAGGACAGAACCAGATAGATACGCAGTATTTT
few	TRBD2	TRBV19	TRBJ2-1	CASSIRSAGGTYNEQFF	TGTGCCAGTAGTATACGGTCAGCGGGAGGGACTTACAATGAGCAGTTCTTC
few	-	TRBV20-1	TRBJ1-5	CSARLGASGQPQHF	TGCAGTGCTAGGCTTGGGGCCTCGGGTCAGCCCCAGCATTTT
-	-	TRBV3-1	TRBJ2-1	CASSHDRGRGEQFF	TGTGCCAGCAGCCACGACCGCGGCAGGGGTGAGCAGTTCTTC
-	-	TRBV5-1	TRBJ2-1	CASRPLDKRYNEQFF	TGCGCCAGCAGACCACTAGACAAACGCTACAATGAGCAGTTCTTC